A single sample is the source of the 26 T cell receptor beta chains below, sequenced in a study of blood T cells in healthy people across ages. The second PCR ran roughly 7 to 12 cycles with a sample-barcoded 5' primer and J-beta primers. One entry per CDR3 protein results from TCRdb running MiXCR on the 5' RACE reads. Among about 1,800,000 distinct CDR3 sequences listed, 25% to 30% were seen once. The sequencing input was blood. The receptors derive from a woman in her 30s in good health.

This clonotype has only a few counts. The chain recombines TRBV5-6 with TRBJ2-1, with 9 bases matching TRBD2. The CDR3 has 18 amino acids. The ends lost 0 bases at V and 9 bases at J; junction bases unmatched: 16. Germline V gene lookup returns CDR1 SGHDT and CDR2 YYEEEE. The CDR3: CASSLGPALAGFSFEQFF. Written as DNA, the CDR3 is TGTGCCAGCAGCTTGGGCCCAGCCCTAGCGGGATTTTCGTTTGAGCAGTTCTTC. The whole variable domain, filled in from reference TRBV5-6 and TRBJ2-1, reads DAGVTQSPTHLIKTRGQQVTLRCSPKSGHDTVSWYQQALGQGPQFIFQYYEEEERQRGNFPDRFSGHQFPNYSSELNVNALLLGDSALYLCASSLGPALAGFSFEQFFGPGTRLTVL.

This clonotype appeared many times. The chain carries TRBV10-3 and TRBJ1-2; D is unresolved. The germline V gene has CDR1 ENHRY and CDR2 SYGVKD. V was trimmed by 7 bases and J by 1 base, leaving 7 bases between them. This CDR3 comprises 12 residues. The CDR3 protein is CAINDGNYGYTF. The CDR3 coding sequence is TGTGCCATCAATGACGGTAACTATGGCTACACCTTC.

V usage is TRBV7-3 and J usage is TRBJ2-1; weak D call: TRBD1 (6 bases). Germline CDR1 and CDR2: SGHTA and FQGTGA. The CDR3 is 16 amino acids. Trimming left V 2 bases short and J 5 bases short, with 16 bases between. The CDR3 region has the DNA TGTGCCAGCAGCTTACAGGCTGGGGGCGGAAACAATGAGCAGTTCTTC. Encoded protein: CASSLQAGGGNNEQFF.

This clonotype was counted only a few times. J is TRBJ2-2 and V is TRBV20-1; tentatively, D is TRBD1 (6 bases). CDR1 and CDR2 (germline): DFQATT, SNEGSKA (reference sequence). V lost 0 bases and J 5 bases, leaving 13 bases between the germline ends. The length of the CDR3 is 15 residues. This chain's CDR3 is CSARETGPTTGELFF. The CDR3 nucleotides are TGCAGTGCTAGAGAGACAGGTCCAACTACCGGGGAGCTGTTTTTT.

This clonotype was picked up a small number of times. This chain uses TRBV9 with TRBJ2-7; no clear D. V shed 0 bases and J shed 3 bases, with 7 bases lying between them. Germline values: CDR1 SGDLS, CDR2 YYNGEE. The CDR3 runs 13 residues. The DNA of the CDR3 is TGTGCCAGCAGCGTAGCTCCAAGCTACGAGCAGTACTTC. This sequence encodes CASSVAPSYEQYF.

V and J are TRBV10-1 and TRBJ1-4, with TRBD1 matching 10 bases. The CDR3 extends over 13 amino acids. The germline V gene encodes CDR1 WNHNN and CDR2 SYGVQD (reference sequence). V was pared by 9 bases and J by 7 bases, with 5 bases of the junction left unmatched. The DNA for the CDR3 is TGCGCCAGTCAAAGGGACAGGGGTGAAAAACTGTTTTTT. Translating gives CASQRDRGEKLFF.

This clonotype appeared a few times. Its ends do not fully match the called genes, so a read error is possible. This chain uses TRBV10-3 with TRBJ2-7; 9 bases agree with TRBD2. With the DNA end fitting TRBJ2-5 better, the J assignment may be wrong. The CDR3 is made up of 16 amino acids. Germline assignment: CDR1 ENHRY and CDR2 SYGVKD. The DNA for the CDR3 is TGTGCCGTCAGTGCCCCGAGTGGAGCGGGAGGCAAGACCCAGTACTTC. This codes for CAVSAPSGAGGKTQYF.

The chain employs TRBV10-3 and TRBJ2-2, with D possibly being TRBD1 or TRBD2 (6 bases each). The V end lost 11 bases, the J end lost 0 bases, and 25 bases lay between the germline ends. Germline V gene data show CDR1 as ENHRY and CDR2 as SYGVKD. The CDR3 length is 18 residues. CDR3 protein: CAAMGGQGIAANTGELFF. The CDR3 coding sequence is TGTGCCGCCATGGGGGGCCAGGGAATCGCCGCGAACACCGGGGAGCTGTTTTTT.

The CDR3 spells CASSLGEFGEDYEQYF. The CDR3 DNA is TGTGCCAGCAGCTTGGGGGAGTTTGGGGAGGACTACGAGCAGTACTTC. The chain joins TRBV5-6 to TRBJ2-7; possible D gene TRBD2, 6 bases. The CDR3 loop spans 16 amino acids. Trimming shortened V by 0 bases and J by 3 bases, and 16 bases separated the two germline ends. Germline loops: CDR1 SGHDT, CDR2 YYEEEE.

V gene TRBV29-1 combines with J gene TRBJ2-3; 8 bases agree with TRBD1. Germline CDR1 reads SQVTM; CDR2 reads ANQGSEA. This CDR3 comprises 13 residues. V dropped 4 bases and J dropped 2; count of bases not matched to a gene: 2. The chain's CDR3 is CSVGQGNTDTQYF. The CDR3 region has the DNA TGCAGCGTTGGACAGGGGAACACAGATACGCAGTATTTT.

The sample holds a few counts of this clonotype. This rearrangement joins TRBV5-4 to TRBJ2-7; perhaps D is TRBD1 or TRBD2 (5 bases each). Trimming took off 5 bases at V and 6 bases at J, with 18 bases between the two ends. Germline loops: CDR1 SGHNT, CDR2 YYREEE (reference sequence). The CDR3 is 14 amino acids. This CDR3 is CASRRGGEFGEQYF. The CDR3 DNA reads TGTGCCAGCAGGAGGGGTGGGGAATTCGGCGAGCAGTACTTC.

This clonotype has just a few counts. The chain combines TRBV27 with TRBJ2-3; no reliable D call. Germline V gene lookup returns CDR1 MNHEY and CDR2 SMNVEV (reference sequence). The length of the CDR3 is 14 residues. Trimming took off 7 bases at V and 0 bases at J, with 11 bases between the two ends. Written as DNA, the CDR3 is TGTGCCAGCAATTTGGGGTACAGCACAGATACGCAGTATTTT. This sequence encodes CASNLGYSTDTQYF.

The chain has TRBV9 and TRBJ2-4; no definite D call. Germline CDR1 reads SGDLS; CDR2 reads YYNGEE. This CDR3 has 14 residues. V lost 0 bases, J lost 13 bases, and 17 bases lay in between. CDR3 DNA sequence: TGTGCCAGCAGCGTAGAAGTTTCGGGCTACGGGCAGTACTTC. Translation gives CASSVEVSGYGQYF.

This clonotype has a count of ten or more. This chain connects TRBV29-1 to TRBJ2-7; 7 bases agree with TRBD1. CDR3 size: 14 residues. Germline V gene lookup returns CDR1 SQVTM and CDR2 ANQGSEA. Trimming at V came to 3 bases and at J to 3 bases, leaving 8 bases not matched to a gene. Here the CDR3 reads CSVEARTGVYEQYF. CDR3 DNA sequence: TGCAGCGTTGAGGCACGTACAGGGGTCTACGAGCAGTACTTC.

This clonotype has only a few counts. One junction end disagrees with the germline gene, perhaps due to a read error. The chain recombines TRBV7-2 with TRBJ2-3; 7 nucleotides align to TRBD2. This CDR3 has 17 amino acids. Germline CDR1 reads SGHTA; CDR2 reads FQGNSA. The CDR3 DNA reads TGTGCCAACAGCTCCAGACTTGGCGGGGGAAGCACAGATACGCAGTATTTT. Translated, it gives CANSSRLGGGSTDTQYF.

The genes are TRBV20-1 and TRBJ1-1, with unresolved D. The ends were cut back, 3 bases at V and 1 base at J, with 9 bases in the middle. CDR1 is DFQATT, CDR2 SNEGSKA, per germline (reference sequence). CDR3 length: 13 residues. The CDR3 DNA sequence: TGCAGTGCTAGTAAAGGGTGGAACACTGAAGCTTTCTTT. This gives the protein CSASKGWNTEAFF.

The rearrangement joins TRBV20-1 to TRBJ2-5; 9 bases are a match to TRBD1. CDR1 DFQATT and CDR2 SNEGSKA come from the germline V gene (reference sequence). The CDR3 sequence is 13 residues long. CDR3 residues: CCVRGQGGETQYF. The CDR3, as DNA: TGCTGCGTAAGGGGACAGGGCGGAGAGACCCAGTACTTC.

The chain combines TRBV6-1 with TRBJ2-5; D remains unclear. This CDR3 has 15 amino acids. Germline CDR1 reads MNHNS; CDR2 reads SASEGT. V lost 2 bases, J lost 4 bases, and 14 bases lay in between. The CDR3: CASSESYGFGETQYF. The CDR3 coding sequence is TGTGCCAGCAGTGAATCCTACGGGTTCGGAGAGACCCAGTACTTC.

This clonotype was seen ten or more times. The CDR3 nucleotides are TGTGCCAGCAGCAGGGACAGAAAGTCGCAGTACTTC. The encoded protein is CASSRDRKSQYF. The chain uses TRBV7-2 and TRBJ2-7; 7 positions match TRBD1. Germline V CDR1 and CDR2: SGHTA, FQGNSA. After removal of 5 bases from V and 9 bases from J, the junction contained 7 bases not matched to a gene. There are 12 residues in the CDR3.

As to this clonotype: One end of the junction varies from germline; a read error may be responsible. This chain uses TRBV12-3 or TRBV12-4 with TRBJ2-1; 14 nucleotides line up with TRBD2. The CDR3 is made up of 15 amino acids. CDR3 DNA sequence: TGTGCCAGCAGGGGGACTAGCGGGAGTTACAATGAGCAGTTATTC. It yields the protein CASRGTSGSYNEQLF.

For the CDR3, the DNA is TGTGCCAGCAGCAAAGAAGGCCATCACAATGAGCAGTACTTC. Protein: CASSKEGHHNEQYF. The chain carries TRBV21-1 and TRBJ2-7. TRBV21-1 is a listed pseudogene. The CDR3 is made up of 14 amino acids.

The chain is built from TRBV12-3 or TRBV12-4 and TRBJ1-5, with D hard to call. The CDR3 has 13 residues. The V gene lost 6 bases and the J gene lost 1 base, with 7 bases spanning the gap. The DNA of the CDR3 is TGTGCCAGCAGAGTAGGAAGCAATCAGCCCCAGCATTTT. Its translation is CASRVGSNQPQHF.

V and J are TRBV5-4 and TRBJ2-7; TRBD2 agrees at 8 bases. The CDR3 is made up of 15 amino acids. The J segment lost 1 base and the V segment lost 3 bases, leaving 6 bases of the junction unmatched. The germline gives CDR1 SGHNT, CDR2 YYREEE (reference sequence). CDR3: CASSSYAGGSYEQYF. CDR3 bases: TGTGCCAGCAGCTCATATGCGGGAGGTTCCTACGAGCAGTACTTC. The full variable domain, with the rest looked up from reference TRBV5-4 and TRBJ2-7, is ETGVTQSPTHLIKTRGQQVTLRCSSQSGHNTVSWYQQALGQGPQFIFQYYREEENGRGNFPPRFSGLQFPNYSSELNVNALELDDSALYLCASSSYAGGSYEQYFGPGTRLTVT.

The gene calls are TRBV19 and TRBJ1-5; maybe TRBD1 (5 bases). Germline V lookup: CDR1 LNHDA, CDR2 SQIVND (reference sequence). V lost 1 base, J lost 4 bases, and 14 bases lay in between. The CDR3 extends over 16 amino acids. CDR3: CASSIAPGRRNQPQHF. In nucleotides, the CDR3 is TGTGCCAGTAGTATAGCCCCGGGACGCCGAAATCAGCCCCAGCATTTT.

The chain employs TRBV5-1 and TRBJ2-1, with D unclear. The J call is in doubt because the DNA end fits TRBJ2-7 better. Germline V lookup: CDR1 SGHRS, CDR2 YFSETQ. There are 15 residues in the CDR3. CDR3 residues: CASSARESSYNEQYF. CDR3 nucleotides: TGCGCCAGCAGCGCTAGAGAGAGCTCCTACAATGAGCAGTACTTC.

V is TRBV5-1 and J is TRBJ2-3; 8 nucleotides align to TRBD1. With V trimmed by 4 bases and J by 2 bases, 6 bases remained unmatched. The CDR3 length is 15 residues. Germline V gives CDR1 SGHRS, CDR2 YFSETQ. CDR3 in amino acids: CASSAATGVTDTQYF. CDR3 in DNA: TGCGCCAGCAGCGCCGCGACAGGGGTCACAGATACGCAGTATTTT.